Presented here are 12 T cell receptor beta chains from one specimen sequenced in a study of CD8 T cells in ankylosing spondylitis. TCRdb reprocessed the 5' RACE reads with MiXCR, giving one entry per CDR3 protein. Of some 340,000 distinct CDR3 sequences listed, 14% to 15% are singletons. Sequenced: blood, either unsorted or a sorted T cell fraction (not recorded which). Every receptor here comes from a male donor with ankylosing spondylitis or in good health (not recorded which).

As regards this clonotype: The junction departs from the called germline gene at one end, perhaps through a read error. This chain joins TRBV5-1 and TRBJ2-3; maybe TRBD2 (6 bases). Germline-derived CDR1 and CDR2 are SGHRS and YFSETQ. The CDR3 length is 17 residues. The CDR3 loop is CASSLAIIAENTETQYF. The CDR3 nucleotides read TGCGCCAGCAGCTTGGCCATCATAGCGGAGAACACAGAAACGCAGTATTTT.

This clonotype occurred a few times. The chain employs TRBV20-1 and TRBJ2-7; D remains ambiguous. The V end lost 4 bases, the J end lost 2 bases, and 12 bases lay between the germline ends. CDR1 is DFQATT, CDR2 SNEGSKA, per germline (reference sequence). This CDR3 contains 13 residues. CDR3 nucleotides: TGCAGTGCTACTCCGGCCGCCACCTACGAGCAGTACTTC. Its protein is CSATPAATYEQYF.

This clonotype was counted a few times. The chain has TRBV2 and TRBJ1-2; possibly TRBD1 for D (5 bases). The germline CDR1 and CDR2 sequences are SNHLY and FYNNEI. Trimming took off 0 bases at V and 10 bases at J, with 15 bases between the two ends. The CDR3 has 14 amino acids. The CDR3 sequence is CASSEAQGLTAYTF. CDR3 DNA: TGTGCCAGCAGTGAAGCCCAGGGACTGACCGCCTACACCTTC.

This clonotype was counted between two and nine times. This chain connects TRBV12-3 or TRBV12-4 to TRBJ1-4, with a weak D call TRBD1 (5 bases). The CDR3 runs to 13 residues. Trimming removed 4 bases at V and 8 bases at J, with 11 bases between. CDR3 amino acids: CASSWGDREKLFF. CDR3 sequence (DNA): TGTGCCAGCAGTTGGGGGGATCGAGAAAAACTGTTTTTT.

The J gene is TRBJ2-7, the V gene TRBV6-5, with D maybe TRBD1 (6 bases). Between the trimmed V and J ends, which lost 2 bases and 2 bases, there was a span of 10 bases. The germline CDR1 and CDR2 sequences are MNHEY and SVGAGI. The CDR3 extends over 14 amino acids. The CDR3 nucleotides read TGTGCCAGCAGTTACGGCAGGGGTGCCTACGAGCAGTACTTC. It translates to CASSYGRGAYEQYF.

The chain joins TRBV2 to TRBJ2-3, with 10 bases aligning to TRBD1. Per the germline V gene, CDR1 is SNHLY and CDR2 is FYNNEI. This CDR3 spans 15 amino acids. The V gene end was trimmed by 4 bases and the J gene end by 4 bases; junction bases not matched to a gene: 5. The CDR3 DNA reads TGTGCCAGCAGTGCGGGACAGGGGTATGCAGATACGCAGTATTTT. As protein: CASSAGQGYADTQYF.

The J gene is TRBJ1-2, the V gene TRBV3-1; D is uncertain. Trimming shortened V by 4 bases and J by 5 bases, and 11 bases separated the two germline ends. Germline lookup yields CDR1 LGHDT and CDR2 YNNKEL (reference sequence). This CDR3 has 13 amino acids. The CDR3 loop reads CASSPDNSYGYTF. For the CDR3, the DNA is TGTGCCAGCAGCCCGGATAACAGTTATGGCTACACCTTC.

This clonotype was found many times. This chain joins TRBV5-1 and TRBJ1-5; unclear D gene. Germline V gives CDR1 SGHRS, CDR2 YFSETQ. The CDR3 spans 14 residues. The V gene lost 0 bases and the J gene lost 3 bases, with 7 bases spanning the gap. CDR3 residues: CASSLDGINQPQHF. CDR3 DNA sequence: TGCGCCAGCAGCTTGGACGGAATCAATCAGCCCCAGCATTTT.

This clonotype occurred many times. This chain joins TRBV12-3 or TRBV12-4 and TRBJ1-3, with D possibly TRBD1 on 5 matching bases. This CDR3 spans 14 amino acids. V was cut by 1 base and J by 2 bases, with 6 bases left in between. In DNA, the CDR3 is TGTGCCAGCAGTTTAGGCAGGGCTGGAAACACCATATATTTT. Translating gives CASSLGRAGNTIYF.

The table lists this clonotype with a few counts. The gene calls are TRBV11-2 and TRBJ1-1, with D unresolved. From germline, CDR1 is SGHAT and CDR2 FQNNGV. Trimming took off 7 bases at V and 5 bases at J, with 20 bases between the two ends. The CDR3 is made up of 15 amino acids. The CDR3 DNA follows: TGTGCCAGCAACCCCAGTGCGCCTTTTGGGACTGAAGCTTTCTTT. Protein product: CASNPSAPFGTEAFF.

As DNA, the CDR3 is TGCAGTGCTAGAGTTGGACTAGCTGATACGCAGTATTTT. Its protein is CSARVGLADTQYF. The chain couples TRBV20-1 to TRBJ2-3; TRBD2 aligns across 8 bases. CDR3 size: 13 residues. The germline gives CDR1 DFQATT, CDR2 SNEGSKA (reference sequence). Trimming at V came to 1 base and at J to 6 bases, leaving 3 bases not matched to a gene.

This clonotype showed up just a few times. The chain employs TRBV12-3 or TRBV12-4 and TRBJ1-5, with 9 bases lining up with TRBD1. The CDR3 loop spans 14 amino acids. Trimming took 6 bases from V and 3 from J; bases not matched to a gene: 3. CDR3 nucleotide sequence: TGTGCCAGCAGCTGGACAGGGGACAATCAGCCCCAGCATTTT. It translates to CASSWTGDNQPQHF.